The sequence of this TCR beta chain was determined in a study of chemoradiotherapy in HPV16-positive cancers. Study-wide points: Candidate HPV-specific clones and E7-related TCR motifs grew in tumor during treatment. The functional HPV-specific definition rests on just two HPV16-positive patients. HPV-responsive T-cell expansion during chemoradiotherapy was linked to improved recurrence-free survival in HPV16-positive patients.

Samples were taken several times over chemoradiotherapy. Sequencing was performed with immunoSEQ multiplex PCR; in TCRdb, only in-frame clones are kept and a portion is missing. The profile shows roughly 5,800 clones, 80% to 85% of them singletons. This CDR3 is 14 amino acids long. Germline lookup yields CDR1 PRHDT and CDR2 FYEKMQ (reference sequence). V shed 3 bases and J shed 3 bases, with 12 bases lying between them. As for this clone: Its antigen is unknown.

The rearrangement joins TRBV13 to TRBJ2-7; D tentatively reads TRBD1 or TRBD2 (5 bases each). The sequence derives from a human donor with HPV-associated anogenital cancer. This sample was obtained from a patient who underwent chemoradiotherapy. CDR3 loop: CASSLGPVLYEQYF. CDR3 nucleotides: TGTGCCAGCAGCTTGGGACCGGTACTCTACGAGCAGTACTTC.